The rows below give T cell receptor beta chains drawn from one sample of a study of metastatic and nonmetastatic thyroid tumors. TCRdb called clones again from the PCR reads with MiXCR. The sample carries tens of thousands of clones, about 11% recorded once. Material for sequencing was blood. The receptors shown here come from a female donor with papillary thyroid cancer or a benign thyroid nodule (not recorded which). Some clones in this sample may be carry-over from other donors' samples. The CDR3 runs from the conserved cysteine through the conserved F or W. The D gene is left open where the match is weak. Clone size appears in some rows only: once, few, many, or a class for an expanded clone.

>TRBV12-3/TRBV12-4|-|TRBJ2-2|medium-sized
TGTGCCAGCAGTTTGACCCTCGGGACGAAGGCCGGGGAGCTGTTTTTT
CASSLTLGTKAGELFF
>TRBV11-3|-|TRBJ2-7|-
TGTGCCAGCAGCCATGGGGGGACGGGCTACGAGCAGTACTTC
CASSHGGTGYEQYF
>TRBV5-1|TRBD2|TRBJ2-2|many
TGCGCCAGCAGCTTGGTAACGGGAGGCGGGGAGCTGTTTTTT
CASSLVTGGGELFF
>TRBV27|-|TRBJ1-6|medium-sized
TGTGCCAGCAGTCCGGGCGGGCAGGGAGGATCACCCCTCCACTTT
CASSPGGQGGSPLHF
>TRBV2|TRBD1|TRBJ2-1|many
TGTGCCAGCAGTGAAGCGGAGACAGGGCCTTACAATGAGCAGTTCTTC
CASSEAETGPYNEQFF
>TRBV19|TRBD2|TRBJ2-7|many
TGTGCCAGTAGCCAACTAGCGGGGGGATCCTACGAGCAGTACTTC
CASSQLAGGSYEQYF
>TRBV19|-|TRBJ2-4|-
TGTGCCAGTAGTATATCAGGCAGCCCTATAGCCAAAAACATTCAGTACTTC
CASSISGSPIAKNIQYF
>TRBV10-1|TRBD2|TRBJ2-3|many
TGCGCCAGCGGTCCTAGCGGGGGCCTGGATACGCAGTATTTT
CASGPSGGLDTQYF
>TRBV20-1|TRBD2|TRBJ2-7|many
TGCCGTTGTAATTCCCGGACTAGACCCTACGAGCAGTACTTC
CRCNSRTRPYEQYF
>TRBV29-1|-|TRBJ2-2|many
TGCAGCGTTGCCCCGACTAGGTCGAACACCGGGGAGCTGTTTTTT
CSVAPTRSNTGELFF
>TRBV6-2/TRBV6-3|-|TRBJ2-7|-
TGTGCCAGCATACGCGAACAGGGCTACGAGCAGTGCTTC
CASIREQGYEQCF
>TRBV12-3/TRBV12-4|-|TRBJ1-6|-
TGTGCCATCAGGCCTCGGACCGGCCCCTATTCACCCCTCCACTTT
CAIRPRTGPYSPLHF
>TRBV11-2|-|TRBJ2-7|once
TGTGCCAGCAGCTTCCAGATAGGACAGGGTTACAGCGGGACCTACTGGCAGTACTTC
CASSFQIGQGYSGTYWQYF
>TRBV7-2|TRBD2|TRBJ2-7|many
TGTGCCAGCAGCTCCGGGACTAGCGGGGCCGAGCAGTACTTC
CASSSGTSGAEQYF
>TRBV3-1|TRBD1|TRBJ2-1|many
TGTGCCAGCAGCCAAGAGACAGGGAATGTTGAGCAGTTCTTC
CASSQETGNVEQFF
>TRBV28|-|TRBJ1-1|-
TGTGCCAGCAGCTTCTGGCGGGTTCGGCGAGGGGCCGAAGCTTTCTTT
CASSFWRVRRGAEAFF
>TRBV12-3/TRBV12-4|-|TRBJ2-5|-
TGTGCCAGCAGAGAAGGAGCTGTGCAAGAGACCCAGTACTTC
CASREGAVQETQYF
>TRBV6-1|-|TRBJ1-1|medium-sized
TGTGCCAGCATCCTTGCGAGCACTGAAGCTTTCTTT
CASILASTEAFF
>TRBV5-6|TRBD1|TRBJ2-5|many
TGTGCCAGCAGCTTTGTAGGGGGCTGGGAGACCCAGTACTTC
CASSFVGGWETQYF
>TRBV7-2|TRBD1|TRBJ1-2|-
TGTGCCAGCAGCTTCGGGACAGGGGCTAACTATGGCTACACCTTC
CASSFGTGANYGYTF
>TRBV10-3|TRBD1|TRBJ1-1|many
TGTGCCATCAGTCAGGGGGCTGGGACTGAAGCTTTCTTT
CAISQGAGTEAFF
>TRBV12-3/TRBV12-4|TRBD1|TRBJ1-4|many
TGTGCCAGCAGTTTCGGGACAGGGGGGAATGAAAAACTGTTTTTT
CASSFGTGGNEKLFF
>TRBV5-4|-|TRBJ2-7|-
TGTGCCAGCAGCCTACAGGTTATGGCGGACGAGCAGTACTTC
CASSLQVMADEQYF
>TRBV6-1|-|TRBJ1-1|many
TGTGCCAGCAGTAATACAGGGTTTGAAGCTTTCTTT
CASSNTGFEAFF
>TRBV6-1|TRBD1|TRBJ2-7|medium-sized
TGTGCCAGCAGGGAAACAGGGGAATACGAGCAGTACTTC
CASRETGEYEQYF
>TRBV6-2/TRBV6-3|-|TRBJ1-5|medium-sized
TGTGCCAGCAGCGCCCGGGGAAACCAGCCCCAGCATTTT
CASSARGNQPQHF
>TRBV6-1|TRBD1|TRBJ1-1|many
TGTGCCAGCAAAAGACAGGGGAACACTGAAGCTTTCTTT
CASKRQGNTEAFF
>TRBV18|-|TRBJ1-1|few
TGTGCCAGCTCACAGGGAGTCGAGGATGAAGCTTTCTTT
CASSQGVEDEAFF
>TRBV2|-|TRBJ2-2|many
TGTGCCAGCAGTGGAGGGATCACGTCCCCCGGGGAGCTGTTTTTT
CASSGGITSPGELFF
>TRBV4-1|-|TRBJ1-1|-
TGCGCCAGCAGCCAAGATAAGCGGGGCGCGAACACTGAAGCTTTCTTT
CASSQDKRGANTEAFF
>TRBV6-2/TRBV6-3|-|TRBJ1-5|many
TGTGCCAGCAGTTACGTCCAGGGTCAGCCCCAGCATTTT
CASSYVQGQPQHF
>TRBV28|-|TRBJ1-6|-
TGTGCCAGCAAAGGGGGAGGCTCCTATAATTCACCCCTCCACTTT
CASKGGGSYNSPLHF
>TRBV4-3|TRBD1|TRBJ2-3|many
TGCGCCAGCAGCCAAGCGGTCGGGACAGGGAGCACAGATACGCAGTATTTT
CASSQAVGTGSTDTQYF
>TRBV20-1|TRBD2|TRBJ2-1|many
TGCAGTGCTAGAGATACGACTAGCGGAGTGAGCTCCTACAATGAGCAGTTCTTC
CSARDTTSGVSSYNEQFF
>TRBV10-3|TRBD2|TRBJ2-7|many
TGTGCCATCAGTGAGGCGAAGGGGGGAGCGGGAGGGCACGAGCAGTACTTC
CAISEAKGGAGGHEQYF
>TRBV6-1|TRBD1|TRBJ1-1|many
TGTGCCAGCAGAACACAGGGGAATGCTGAAGCTTTCTTT
CASRTQGNAEAFF
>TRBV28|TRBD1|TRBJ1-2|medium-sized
TGTGCCAGCAGTTCGGGAAGGGGGCCCAAAGCATTGAGTGGCTACACCTTC
CASSSGRGPKALSGYTF
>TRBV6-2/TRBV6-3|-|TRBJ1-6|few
TGTGTCAGCAGTTCTGCGGGGGGTAATTCACCGCTCCACTTT
CVSSSAGGNSPLHF
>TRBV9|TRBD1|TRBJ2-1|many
TGTGCCAGCAGCGTAGAGACAGGGGCGAATGAGCAGTTCTTC
CASSVETGANEQFF
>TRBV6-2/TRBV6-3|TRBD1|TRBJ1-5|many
TGTGCCAGCAGTTACTCCCCGGACAGGGCTCAGCCCCAGCATTTT
CASSYSPDRAQPQHF
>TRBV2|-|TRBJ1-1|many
TGTGCCAGCGGGAGGGCGGCTGAAGCTTTCTTT
CASGRAAEAFF
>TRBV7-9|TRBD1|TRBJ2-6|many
TGTGCCAGCAGCTTATCCTGGACAGGGGGAAGGGTACCTGGGGCCAACGTCCTGACTTTC
CASSLSWTGGRVPGANVLTF
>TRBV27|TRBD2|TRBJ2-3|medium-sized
TGTGCCAGCAGGTTCGCGGGAGACACAGATACGCAGTATTTT
CASRFAGDTDTQYF
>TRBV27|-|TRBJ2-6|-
TGTGCCAGCGGATTGACAGGACTCTCTGGGCCCAACGTCCTGACTTTC
CASGLTGLSGPNVLTF
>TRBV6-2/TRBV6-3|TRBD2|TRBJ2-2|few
TGTGCCAGCAAAAAAGGGACTACGAACACCGGGGAGCTGGTTTTT
CASKKGTTNTGELVF
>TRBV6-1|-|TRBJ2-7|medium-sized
TGTGCCAGCAGCGCCGGGACCAAATCACACTACGAGCAGTACTTC
CASSAGTKSHYEQYF
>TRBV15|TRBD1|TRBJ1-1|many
TGTGCCACCAGCAACCCACAGGGGATTAGCACTGAAGCTTTCTTT
CATSNPQGISTEAFF
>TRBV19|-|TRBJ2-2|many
TGTGCCAGTTACTCCCTAGGGGGGGCCACCGGGGAGCTGTTTTTT
CASYSLGGATGELFF
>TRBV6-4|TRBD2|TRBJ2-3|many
TGTGCCAGCAGTCATTTAGCGGGAAGCACAGATACGCAGTATTTT
CASSHLAGSTDTQYF
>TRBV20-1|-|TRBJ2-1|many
TGCAGTGCTCCCCCGGGGGTCGCCTACAATGAGCAGTTCTTC
CSAPPGVAYNEQFF
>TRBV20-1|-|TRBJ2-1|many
TGCAGTGCTAGAGCGGGGGGCTATGACTACAATGAGCAGTTCTTC
CSARAGGYDYNEQFF